Following are 14 T cell receptor beta chains from one sample sequenced in a study of blood T cells in healthy people across ages. Combining a sample-barcoded 5' primer with a J-beta primer mix, a second PCR ran for roughly 7 to 12 cycles. TCRdb independently ran MiXCR on the 5' RACE reads; one entry per CDR3 protein. The repertoire holds 1.5 million to 2 million distinct CDR3 sequences, with about 30% as singletons. Material: blood. These receptors came from a woman aged 30 to 39 in good health.

This chain uses TRBV7-9 with TRBJ2-1, with 8 bases matching TRBD2. CDR3 length: 14 residues. CDR1 is SEHNR, CDR2 FQNEAQ, per germline (reference sequence). V lost 10 bases and J lost 8; bases outside the gene matches: 13. CDR3 protein: CATSYQRETDEQFF. The CDR3 bases are TGTGCCACCAGTTACCAGCGGGAGACTGATGAGCAGTTCTTC.

Comments on this clonotype: It may be a read error: a sequence one base away is much more abundant. The rearrangement uses TRBV7-7 and TRBJ2-6, with D possibly being TRBD1 or TRBD2 (5 bases each). The CDR3 loop spans 15 amino acids. Germline-derived CDR1 and CDR2 are SSHAT and FNYEAQ (reference sequence). The CDR3 loop is CASSPTDSGAYVLTF. The CDR3, as DNA: TGTGCCAGCAGCCCCACGGACTCTGGGGCCTACGTCCTGACTTTC.

This clonotype has more than one count but fewer than ten. The chain employs TRBV5-4 and TRBJ2-5, with a weak D call TRBD2 (6 bases). The CDR3 contains 16 residues. Per the germline V gene, CDR1 is SGHNT and CDR2 is YYREEE (reference sequence). V dropped 3 bases and J dropped 4 bases, with 19 bases sitting between them. The CDR3 DNA reads TGTGCCAGCAGCTCCTCACTTGGGGGGAGCGGAGAGACCCAGTACTTC. It specifies CASSSSLGGSGETQYF.

This clonotype has just a few counts. This chain connects TRBV12-3 or TRBV12-4 to TRBJ1-2; D not resolved. This CDR3 spans 13 amino acids. Trimming cost V 7 bases and J 6 bases, with 15 bases left between them. CDR3 sequence reads: CASTKSLGNGYTF. The CDR3 DNA sequence: TGTGCCAGCACCAAATCCCTAGGAAATGGCTACACCTTC.

This chain joins TRBV6-5 and TRBJ2-7, with 11 bases identical to TRBD2. J lost 4 bases, V lost 4 bases, and 12 bases had no gene match. The germline CDR1 and CDR2 sequences are MNHEY and SVGAGI. This CDR3 is built from 17 residues. The CDR3 loop reads CASSSFPGTSGPYEQYF. The CDR3 DNA reads TGTGCCAGCAGTTCCTTTCCCGGGACTAGCGGACCATACGAGCAGTACTTC.

The chain has TRBV12-5 and TRBJ2-1; the D gene is possibly TRBD1 (5 bases). There are 15 residues in the CDR3. The V and J ends lost 5 bases and 2 bases respectively, with 13 bases between them. Germline loops: CDR1 LGHNT, CDR2 FRNRAP. CDR3 residues: CASGGSKGPYNEQFF. The CDR3 DNA is TGTGCTAGTGGTGGGTCGAAGGGGCCCTACAATGAGCAGTTCTTC.

This clonotype has a handful of counts. The chain carries TRBV5-1 and TRBJ2-5; 7 bases align to TRBD1. Germline V gene lookup returns CDR1 SGHRS and CDR2 YFSETQ. The V and J ends lost 7 bases and 5 bases, in that order; junction bases with no gene match: 5. The CDR3 contains 12 residues. Written as DNA, the CDR3 is TGCGCCAGCCTGGGGACAGACGAGACCCAGTACTTC. The encoded protein is CASLGTDETQYF.

This clonotype was detected only a few times. The J gene is TRBJ1-1, the V gene TRBV5-1; possibly TRBD1 for D (6 bases). Trimming removed 0 bases at V and 1 base at J, with 13 bases between. There are 16 residues in the CDR3. CDR1 is SGHRS and CDR2 is YFSETQ in the germline V gene. CDR3 protein: CASSLGTVGANTEAFF. Here the CDR3 DNA reads TGCGCCAGCAGCTTGGGAACGGTGGGGGCGAACACTGAAGCTTTCTTT.

The genes are TRBV12-3 or TRBV12-4 and TRBJ2-3, with 7 bases matching TRBD1. CDR3 length: 14 residues. J was trimmed by 7 bases and V by 3 bases; bases with no gene match: 7. CDR3 amino acids: CASSFRQGANTQYF. The CDR3 bases are TGTGCCAGCAGTTTCCGACAGGGAGCGAATACGCAGTATTTT.

Concerning this clonotype itself: Since a much larger clone is just one base distant, this may be a read error. This chain uses TRBV5-6 with TRBJ1-1; D might be TRBD1 (5 bases). The CDR3 length is 13 residues. Germline V gene sequence: CDR1 SGHDT, CDR2 YYEEEE. As DNA, the CDR3 is TGTACCAGCAGCTCAGGGTTTAACACTGAAGCTTTCTTT. This codes for CTSSSGFNTEAFF.

This clonotype has more than one count but fewer than ten. The chain combines TRBV15 with TRBJ1-4; D is unresolved. V was clipped by 0 bases and J by 7 bases, with 12 bases between them. The CDR3 loop spans 15 amino acids. Germline loops: CDR1 LNHNV, CDR2 YYDKDF (reference sequence). The CDR3 sequence: CATSRDQWGGEKLFF. The CDR3 bases are TGTGCCACCAGCAGAGATCAATGGGGTGGTGAAAAACTGTTTTTT.

V usage is TRBV20-1 and J usage is TRBJ2-3; D not certain. The V end was cut by 5 bases, the J end by 2 bases, with 11 bases between. The germline V gene has CDR1 DFQATT and CDR2 SNEGSKA (reference sequence). This CDR3 is built from 13 residues. The CDR3 region is CSAGVLDTDTQYF. CDR3 bases: TGCAGTGCTGGGGTGCTGGACACAGATACGCAGTATTTT.

The rearrangement links TRBV7-8 to TRBJ1-1; the D is unclear. Trimming pared 4 bases from V and 1 base from J, leaving 19 bases between. The CDR3 covers 17 residues. CDR1 is SGHVS and CDR2 is FQNEAQ in the germline V gene. The CDR3 DNA reads TGTGCCAGCAGCTCTAAACGGTTTCGGACTGCGAACACTGAAGCTTTCTTT. It specifies CASSSKRFRTANTEAFF.

The CDR3 sequence is CASSSNRGGVSETQYF. The CDR3 DNA follows: TGTGCCAGCAGCTCGAATCGGGGCGGGGTCTCGGAGACCCAGTACTTC. The chain recombines TRBV7-2 with TRBJ2-5; D might be TRBD2 (6 bases). Between the trimmed V and J ends, which lost 4 bases and 5 bases, there was a span of 20 bases. CDR1 is SGHTA and CDR2 is FQGNSA in the germline V gene. CDR3 length: 16 residues.